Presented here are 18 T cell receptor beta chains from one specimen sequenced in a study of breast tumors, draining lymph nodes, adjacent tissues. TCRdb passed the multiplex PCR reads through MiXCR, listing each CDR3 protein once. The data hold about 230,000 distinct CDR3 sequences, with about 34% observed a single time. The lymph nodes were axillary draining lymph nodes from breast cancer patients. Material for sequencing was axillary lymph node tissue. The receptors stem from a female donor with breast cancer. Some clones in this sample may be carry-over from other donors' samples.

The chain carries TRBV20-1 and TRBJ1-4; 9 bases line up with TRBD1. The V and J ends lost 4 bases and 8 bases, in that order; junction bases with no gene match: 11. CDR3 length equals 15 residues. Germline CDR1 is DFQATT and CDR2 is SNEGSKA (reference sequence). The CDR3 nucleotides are TGCAGTGCTATGACAGGGACAGGGATCGCGGAAAAACTGTTTTTT. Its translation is CSAMTGTGIAEKLFF.

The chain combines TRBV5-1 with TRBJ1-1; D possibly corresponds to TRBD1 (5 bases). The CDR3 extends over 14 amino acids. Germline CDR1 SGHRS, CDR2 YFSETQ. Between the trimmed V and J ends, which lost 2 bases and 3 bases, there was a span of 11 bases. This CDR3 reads CASSFRGVDTEAFF. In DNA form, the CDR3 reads TGCGCCAGCAGCTTCAGAGGGGTGGACACTGAAGCTTTCTTT.

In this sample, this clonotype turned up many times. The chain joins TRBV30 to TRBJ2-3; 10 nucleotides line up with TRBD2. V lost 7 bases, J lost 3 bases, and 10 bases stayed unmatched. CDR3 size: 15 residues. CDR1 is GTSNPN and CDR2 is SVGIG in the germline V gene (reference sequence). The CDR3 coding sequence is TGTGCCTTCACTCGGGCTAGCGGGAGTACAGATACGCAGTATTTT. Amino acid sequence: CAFTRASGSTDTQYF. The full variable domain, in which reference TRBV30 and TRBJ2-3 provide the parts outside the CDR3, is SQTIHQWPATLVQPVGSPLSLECTVEGTSNPNLYWYRQAAGRGLQLLFYSVGIGQISSEVPQNLSASRPQDRQFILSSKKLLLSDSGFYLCAFTRASGSTDTQYFGPGTRLTVL.

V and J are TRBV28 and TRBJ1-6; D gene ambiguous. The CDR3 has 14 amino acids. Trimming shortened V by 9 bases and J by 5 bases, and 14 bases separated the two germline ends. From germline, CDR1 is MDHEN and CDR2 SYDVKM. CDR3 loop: CASALGSDNSPLHF. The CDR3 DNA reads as TGTGCCAGTGCCCTGGGGTCAGATAATTCACCCCTCCACTTT.

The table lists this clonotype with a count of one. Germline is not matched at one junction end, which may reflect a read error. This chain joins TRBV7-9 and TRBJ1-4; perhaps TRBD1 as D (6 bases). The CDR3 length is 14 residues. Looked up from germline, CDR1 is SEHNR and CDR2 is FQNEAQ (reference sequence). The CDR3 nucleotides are TGTGCCAGCAGCCTCCTTACAGGGTGGAAAAAACTGTTCTTT. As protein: CASSLLTGWKKLFF.

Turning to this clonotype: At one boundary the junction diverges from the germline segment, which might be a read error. In DNA form, the CDR3 reads TGTGGCAGCAGTTTCGCAGAGCTCTATGGCTACACCTTC. Its translation: CGSSFAELYGYTF. J is TRBJ1-2 and V is TRBV12-3 or TRBV12-4; D gene ambiguous. The CDR3 contains 13 residues.

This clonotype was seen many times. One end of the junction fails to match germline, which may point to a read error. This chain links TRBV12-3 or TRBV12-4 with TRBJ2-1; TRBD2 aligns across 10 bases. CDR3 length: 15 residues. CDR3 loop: CASGLAGGPYNEQFF. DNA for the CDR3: TGTGCCAGCGGTTTAGCGGGAGGCCCCTACAATGAGCAGTTCTTC.

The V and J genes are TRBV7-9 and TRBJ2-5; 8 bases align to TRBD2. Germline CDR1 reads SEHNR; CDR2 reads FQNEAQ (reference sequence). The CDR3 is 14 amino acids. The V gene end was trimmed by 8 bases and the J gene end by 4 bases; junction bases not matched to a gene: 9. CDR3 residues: CASVPRGGRETQYF. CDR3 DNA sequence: TGTGCCAGCGTGCCACGCGGGGGGCGAGAGACCCAGTACTTC.

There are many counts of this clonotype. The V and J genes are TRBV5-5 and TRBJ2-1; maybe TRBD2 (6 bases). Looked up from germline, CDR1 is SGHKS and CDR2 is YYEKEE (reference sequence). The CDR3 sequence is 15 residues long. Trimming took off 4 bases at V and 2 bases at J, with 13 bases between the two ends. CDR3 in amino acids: CASSRERGPYNEQFF. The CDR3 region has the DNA TGTGCCAGCAGCCGGGAGAGGGGACCCTACAATGAGCAGTTCTTC.

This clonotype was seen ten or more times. The CDR3, as DNA: TGTGCCAGCAGGCCTACAGGGGGCAGGGGAGGCTACACCTTC. Translation gives CASRPTGGRGGYTF. The chain employs TRBV27 and TRBJ1-2; 9 bases are a match to TRBD1. From germline, CDR1 is MNHEY and CDR2 SMNVEV (reference sequence). The J segment lost 8 bases and the V segment lost 6 bases, leaving 10 bases of the junction unmatched. The CDR3 sequence is 14 residues long.

Here the CDR3 reads CASRTGLGTNENTIYF. The CDR3 coding sequence is TGTGCCAGCAGAACAGGGTTAGGCACTAATGAAAACACCATATATTTT. The rearrangement uses TRBV12-3 or TRBV12-4 and TRBJ1-3; tentatively, D is TRBD1 (6 bases). Trimming took 6 bases from V and 6 from J, leaving 21 bases between them. CDR3 size: 16 residues.

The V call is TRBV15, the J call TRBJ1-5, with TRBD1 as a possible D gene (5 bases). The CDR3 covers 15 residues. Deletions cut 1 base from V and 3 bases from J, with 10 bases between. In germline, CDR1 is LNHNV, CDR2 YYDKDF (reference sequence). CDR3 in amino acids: CATSRVGRTNQPQHF. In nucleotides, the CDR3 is TGTGCCACCAGCAGAGTGGGGCGGACCAATCAGCCCCAGCATTTT.

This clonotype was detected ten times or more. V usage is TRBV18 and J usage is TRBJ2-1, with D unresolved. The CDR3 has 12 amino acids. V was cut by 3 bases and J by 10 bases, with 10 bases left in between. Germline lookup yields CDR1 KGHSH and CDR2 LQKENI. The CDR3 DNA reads TGTGCCAGCTCACCCGGCCTGCGAGAGCAGTTCTTC. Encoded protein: CASSPGLREQFF.

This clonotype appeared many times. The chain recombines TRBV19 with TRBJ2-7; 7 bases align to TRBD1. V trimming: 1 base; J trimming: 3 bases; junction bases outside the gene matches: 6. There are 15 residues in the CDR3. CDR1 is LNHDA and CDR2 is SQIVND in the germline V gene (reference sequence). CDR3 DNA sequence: TGTGCCAGTAGTATAGGAGGGGGCGGTGGCTACGAGCAGTACTTC. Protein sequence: CASSIGGGGGYEQYF.

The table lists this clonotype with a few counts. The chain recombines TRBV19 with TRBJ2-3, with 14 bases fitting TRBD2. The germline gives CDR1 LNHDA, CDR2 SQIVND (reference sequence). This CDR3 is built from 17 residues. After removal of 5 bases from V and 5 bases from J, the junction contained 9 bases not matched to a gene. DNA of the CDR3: TGTGCCAGTAGTTTCGGGACTAGCGGGAGTGTTAGAGATACGCAGTATTTT. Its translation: CASSFGTSGSVRDTQYF. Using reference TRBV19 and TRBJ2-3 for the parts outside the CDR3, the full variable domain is DGGITQSPKYLFRKEGQNVTLSCEQNLNHDAMYWYRQDPGQGLRLIYYSQIVNDFQKGDIAEGYSVSREKKESFPLTVTSAQKNPTAFYLCASSFGTSGSVRDTQYFGPGTRLTVL.

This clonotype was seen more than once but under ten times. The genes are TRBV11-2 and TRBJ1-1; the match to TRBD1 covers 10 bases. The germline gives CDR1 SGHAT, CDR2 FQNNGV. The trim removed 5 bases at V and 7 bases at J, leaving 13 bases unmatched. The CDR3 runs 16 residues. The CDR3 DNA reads TGTGCCAGCAGCGGGCCGACAGGGGGCGTTTCGGATGAAGCTTTCTTT. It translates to CASSGPTGGVSDEAFF.

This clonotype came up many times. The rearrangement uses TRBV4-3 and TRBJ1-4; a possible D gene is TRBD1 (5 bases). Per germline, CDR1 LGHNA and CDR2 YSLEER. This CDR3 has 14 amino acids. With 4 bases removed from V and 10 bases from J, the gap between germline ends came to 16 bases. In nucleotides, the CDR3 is TGCGCCAGCAGCCGACAGCTGGGGGACGTAAAACTGTTTTTT. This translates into CASSRQLGDVKLFF.

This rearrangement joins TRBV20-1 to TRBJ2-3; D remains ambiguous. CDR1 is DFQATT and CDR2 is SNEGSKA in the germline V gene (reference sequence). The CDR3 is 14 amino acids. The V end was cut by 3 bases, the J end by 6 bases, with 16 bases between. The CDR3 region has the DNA TGCAGTGCTAGTGTGGGTGGTCCCCAGGATACGCAGTATTTT. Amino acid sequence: CSASVGGPQDTQYF.